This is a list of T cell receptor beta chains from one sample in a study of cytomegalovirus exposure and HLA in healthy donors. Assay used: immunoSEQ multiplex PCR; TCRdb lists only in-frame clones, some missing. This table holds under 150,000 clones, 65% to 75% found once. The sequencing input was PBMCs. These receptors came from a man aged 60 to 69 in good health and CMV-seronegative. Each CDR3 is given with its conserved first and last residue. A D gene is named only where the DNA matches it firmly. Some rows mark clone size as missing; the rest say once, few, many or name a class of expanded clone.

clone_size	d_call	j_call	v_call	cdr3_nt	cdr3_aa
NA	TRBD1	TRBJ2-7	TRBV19	TGTGCCAGTAGTGGGGGACAGGGGCGCTCCTACGAGCAGTACTTC	CASSGGQGRSYEQYF
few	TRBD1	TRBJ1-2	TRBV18	TGTGCCAGCTCACCACCGGACAGGGAGTTTTTTGGCTACACCTTC	CASSPPDREFFGYTF
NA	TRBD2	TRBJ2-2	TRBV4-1	TGCGCCAGCAGCGGAGGAGCGGCGGGAGTGTACACCGGGGAGCTGTTTTTT	CASSGGAAGVYTGELFF
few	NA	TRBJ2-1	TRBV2	TGTGCCAGCTTTGGGGACACCTACAATGAGCAGTTCTTC	CASFGDTYNEQFF
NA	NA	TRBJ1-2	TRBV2	TGTGCCAGCAGTGAACTCAGGGAAACCTATGGCTACACCTTC	CASSELRETYGYTF
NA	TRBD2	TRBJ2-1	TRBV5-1	TGCGCCAGCACCCGGGCAGCGGGAGATGGGTACAATGAGCAGTTCTTC	CASTRAAGDGYNEQFF
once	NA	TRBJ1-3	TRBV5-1	TGCGCCAGCAGCGCCGAGGGGCGGACTACTGGAAACACCATATATTTT	CASSAEGRTTGNTIYF
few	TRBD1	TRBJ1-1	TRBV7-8	TGTGCCAGCAGCCGGACAGGGAACTCGGCTTTCTTT	CASSRTGNSAFF
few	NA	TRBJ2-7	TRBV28	TGTGCCAGCCTCGGGGAAATATACTACGAGCAGTACTTC	CASLGEIYYEQYF
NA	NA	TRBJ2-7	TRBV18	TGTGCCAGCTCACCAGATGGCAGGGACGAGCAGTACTTC	CASSPDGRDEQYF
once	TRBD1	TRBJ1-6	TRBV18	TGTGCCAGCTCACCCGGGACAGAGAATTCACCCCTCCACTTT	CASSPGTENSPLHF
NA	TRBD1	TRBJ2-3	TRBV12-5	TGTGCTAGTGGCCGCGCTCTAGGGGGCCAACCAGATACGCAGTATTTT	CASGRALGGQPDTQYF
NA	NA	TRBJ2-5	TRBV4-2	TGTGCCAGCAGCCAAGATCTGCGGGGCCAAGAGACCCAGTACTTC	CASSQDLRGQETQYF
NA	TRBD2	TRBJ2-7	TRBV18	TGTGCCAGCTCTCGGACTAGCGGGAGGGTGACGGGGCCGGCCGAGCAGTACTTC	CASSRTSGRVTGPAEQYF
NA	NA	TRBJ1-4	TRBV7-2	TGTGCCAGCAGCTTTGAGGGTGGGGAGGGTGAAAAACTGTTTTTT	CASSFEGGEGEKLFF
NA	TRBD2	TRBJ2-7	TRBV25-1	TGTGCCAGCAGGATGGGAGGGACCTACGAGCAGTACTTC	CASRMGGTYEQYF
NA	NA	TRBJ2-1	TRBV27	TGTGCCAGCAGTCCACCCATCTCGCATTGGACAGCCTTCAACTACAATGAGCAGTTCTTC	CASSPPISHWTAFNYNEQFF
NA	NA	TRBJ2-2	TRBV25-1	TGTGCCAGCAGCAAGAGCGTGGCGGCCGGGGAGCTGTTTTTT	CASSKSVAAGELFF
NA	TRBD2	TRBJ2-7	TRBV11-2	TGTGCCAGCAGCCTAGCGGGAAGGCCCTACGAGCAGTACTTC	CASSLAGRPYEQYF
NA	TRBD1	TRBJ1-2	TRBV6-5	TGTGCCAGCAGTCGAGACAGGGTGCACTATGGCTACACCTTC	CASSRDRVHYGYTF